This entry concerns a single T cell receptor beta chain. These data originate in a study of cytotoxic CD8 clonotypes in ibrutinib-treated CLL. On the study more broadly: Investigators collected response samples after a median approximately twelve months of treatment, range 6 to 36.

Method: immunoSEQ multiplex PCR; TCRdb's copy keeps in-frame clones and lacks some. This sample yields about 60,000 clones, of which 56% are seen a single time; about 20% belongs to the top ten. The CDR3 length is 16 residues. V was clipped by 1 base and J by 2 bases, with 14 bases between them. CDR1 SGHDT and CDR2 YYEEEE come from the germline V gene. Sample: PBMCs, taken after 24 months of ibrutinib treatment. The receptor's source is a human donor with chronic lymphocytic leukemia. V and J are TRBV5-6 and TRBJ2-3; D unclear. This CDR3 reads CASSLRQAYATDTQYF. DNA for the CDR3: TGTGCCAGCAGCTTGCGGCAGGCGTACGCCACAGATACGCAGTATTTT.